Listed here are 5 T cell receptor beta chains from one sample, sequenced in a study of OX40 agonist ivuxolimab in advanced cancers. Libraries were prepared through the immunoSEQ multiplex PCR assay. What TCRdb holds here is the immuneACCESS table cut down to in-frame rearrangements. Part of the clones is not present; checked against another copy, under half of the missing clones reflect an unresolved V gene, and the others are unexplained. Recorded for this sample are around 90,000 clones; 90% to 95% of them occurred a single time. 1% to 1.3% of the sample lies in the top ten. Here the sequenced sample was CD4+ or CD8+ T cells sorted from blood, taken in a trial of the OX40 agonist ivuxolimab. These TCRs come from an adult with an advanced solid tumor such as melanoma, head and neck, liver or kidney cancer.

The chain has TRBV4-1 and TRBJ1-5; D possibly corresponds to TRBD1 (5 bases). V lost 6 bases and J lost 7, with 19 bases in between. Germline CDR1 MGHRA, CDR2 YSYEKL. This CDR3 is 15 amino acids long. CDR3: CASSPIGTYEQPQHF. The DNA of the CDR3 is TGCGCCAGCAGTCCAATTGGGACTTATGAGCAGCCCCAGCATTTT.

The gene calls are TRBV11-2 and TRBJ1-5, with a possible D match to TRBD1 (6 bases). Germline V gene lookup returns CDR1 SGHAT and CDR2 FQNNGV. The germline V and J ends were trimmed by 5 bases and 6 bases, with 14 bases remaining between them. The CDR3 spans 14 residues. The chain's CDR3 is CASSQAGGSQPQHF. In DNA form, the CDR3 reads TGTGCCAGCAGCCAAGCGGGGGGCAGTCAGCCCCAGCATTTT. Variable domain in full (rest from reference TRBV11-2 and TRBJ1-5): EAGVAQSPRYKIIEKRQSVAFWCNPISGHATLYWYQQILGQGPKLLIQFQNNGVVDDSQLPKDRFSAERLKGVDSTLKIQPAKLEDSAVYLCASSQAGGSQPQHFGDGTRLSIL.

The rearrangement joins TRBV28 to TRBJ2-5, with 8 bases fitting TRBD1. V shed 8 bases and J 4 bases; nucleotides not matched to a gene: 9. This CDR3 spans 14 amino acids. CDR1 is MDHEN, CDR2 SYDVKM, per germline. DNA for the CDR3: TGTGCCAGCGGGCCCCAGGGGGCGCGAGAGACCCAGTACTTC. Protein: CASGPQGARETQYF.

The chain carries TRBV27 and TRBJ2-7, with a weak D call TRBD2 (5 bases). The V end lost 3 bases, the J end lost 0 bases, and 12 bases lay between the germline ends. The germline V gene encodes CDR1 MNHEY and CDR2 SMNVEV (reference sequence). This CDR3 has 15 amino acids. CDR3 in amino acids: CASSFTSGRSYEQYF. In nucleotides, the CDR3 is TGTGCCAGCAGTTTTACCAGCGGACGCTCCTACGAGCAGTACTTC.

This chain uses TRBV19 with TRBJ2-7, with a possible D match to TRBD2 (6 bases). The V end lost 5 bases, the J end lost 0 bases, and 11 bases lay between the germline ends. Germline V lookup: CDR1 LNHDA, CDR2 SQIVND (reference sequence). The CDR3 length is 14 residues. CDR3 region: CASSLGLRSYEQYF. The CDR3 nucleotides read TGTGCCAGTAGTCTGGGACTCCGCTCCTACGAGCAGTACTTC.